The 7 T cell receptor beta chains below were found in one sample sequenced in a study of shared clonotypes between healthy human individuals (dated by TCRdb to 2020 to 2022). CD8 naive samples were CD45RO-negative cells positively selected for CCR7, giving a CD45RA+CCR7+ population that excluded TemRA cells. Libraries were built with the immunoSEQ multiplex PCR assay. TCRdb's version of the immuneACCESS table is confined to in-frame rearrangements and falls short of the full clone set. An unresolved V gene accounts for under half of the shortfall where checked; the remainder is of unknown origin. The sample table holds some 2 million clones, of which 85% to 95% were seen once. The ten largest clones capture about 1.1% of the sample. Sample: naive CD8+ T cells sorted from blood. This specimen's cell subset or site label, per the study, means: CD45RA+CCR7+. These TCRs come from a man aged 18 to 29 in good health.

The genes are TRBV2 and TRBJ2-7; D is perhaps TRBD1 or TRBD2 (5 bases each). V lost 8 bases, J lost 7 bases, and 15 bases lay in between. CDR1 is SNHLY, CDR2 FYNNEI, per germline. The CDR3 contains 12 residues. The CDR3 nucleotides are TGTGCCAGCGGGGACCCCGATGAGGAGCAGTACTTC. It is translated as CASGDPDEEQYF.

The J gene is TRBJ2-7, the V gene TRBV10-2; D might be TRBD1 (6 bases). Germline CDR1 and CDR2: WSHSY and SAAADI. This CDR3 has 14 amino acids. With 3 bases removed from V and 1 base from J, the gap between germline ends came to 10 bases. Here the CDR3 DNA reads TGCGCCAGCAGTGACCCGGGGACATCCTACGAGCAGTACTTC. Protein: CASSDPGTSYEQYF.

The DNA for the CDR3 is TGCGCCAGCAGCCAAGATCCCATCGGGGAGACCCAGTACTTC. This gives the protein CASSQDPIGETQYF. The V and J genes are TRBV4-1 and TRBJ2-5; D is unclear. The CDR3 covers 14 residues. The V gene's germline CDR1 is MGHRA and CDR2 YSYEKL. Trimming removed 0 bases from V and 5 bases from J, with 10 bases in between.

A single count supports this clone. Other DNA sequences from this sample encode an identical CDR3 as well. V gene TRBV30 combines with J gene TRBJ1-1, with unresolved D. Germline-derived CDR1 and CDR2 are GTSNPN and SVGIG (reference sequence). Trimming left V 0 bases short and J 5 bases short, with 4 bases between. The CDR3 covers 11 residues. Here the CDR3 reads CAWSVDTEAFF. The CDR3 DNA follows: TGTGCCTGGAGTGTAGATACTGAAGCTTTCTTT.

The rearrangement uses TRBV4-3 and TRBJ2-2; 7 nucleotides match TRBD1. The length of the CDR3 is 18 residues. V lost 5 bases to trimming and J lost 6 bases; unmatched junction nucleotides: 18. CDR1 LGHNA and CDR2 YSLEER come from the germline V gene. CDR3 nucleotide sequence: TGCGCCAGCAGCTTGGTGACAGGGTGGGGGCCGTGGGCCGGGGAGCTGTTTTTT. Its protein is CASSLVTGWGPWAGELFF.

This clone was seen once. V and J are TRBV4-1 and TRBJ2-7; TRBD1 aligns across 9 bases. V shed 2 bases, J shed 4 bases, and the junction held 6 bases outside the gene matches. Germline CDR1 is MGHRA and CDR2 is YSYEKL. This CDR3 spans 15 amino acids. CDR3 coding DNA: TGCGCCAGCAGCCAAACACCCGGGACAGGGTACGAGCAGTACTTC. Its protein product is CASSQTPGTGYEQYF.

Comments on this clone: Other DNA sequences in this specimen translate into the identical CDR3. The rearrangement links TRBV5-1 to TRBJ1-1; a possible D gene is TRBD1 (6 bases). The CDR3 spans 15 residues. Germline V gene lookup returns CDR1 SGHRS and CDR2 YFSETQ. The V end lost 0 bases, the J end lost 0 bases, and 9 bases lay between the germline ends. The CDR3 coding sequence is TGCGCCAGCAGCTTGGCCGGACAGATGAACACTGAAGCTTTCTTT. As protein: CASSLAGQMNTEAFF.